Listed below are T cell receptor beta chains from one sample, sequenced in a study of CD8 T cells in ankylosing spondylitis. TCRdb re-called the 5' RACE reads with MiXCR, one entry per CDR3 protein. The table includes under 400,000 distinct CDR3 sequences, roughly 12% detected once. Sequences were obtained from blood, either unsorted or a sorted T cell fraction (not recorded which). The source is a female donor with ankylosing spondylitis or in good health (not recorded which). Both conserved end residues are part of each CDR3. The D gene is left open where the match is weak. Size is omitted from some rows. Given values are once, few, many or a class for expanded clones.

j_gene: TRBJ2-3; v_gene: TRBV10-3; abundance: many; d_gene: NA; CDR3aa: CAISLGAPRTDTQYF; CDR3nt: TGTGCCATCAGTCTAGGTGCACCGCGCACAGATACGCAGTATTTT
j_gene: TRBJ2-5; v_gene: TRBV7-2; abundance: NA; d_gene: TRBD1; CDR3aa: CASSLVVWDSQETQYF; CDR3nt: TGTGCCAGCAGCTTAGTTGTTTGGGACAGCCAAGAGACCCAGTACTTC
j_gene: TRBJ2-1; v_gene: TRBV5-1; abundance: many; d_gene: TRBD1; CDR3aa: CASSSTGSSYNEQFF; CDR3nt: TGTGCCAGCAGCTCGACAGGGAGCTCCTACAATGAGCAGTTCTTC
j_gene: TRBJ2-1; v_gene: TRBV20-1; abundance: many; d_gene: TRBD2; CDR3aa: CSAHTSGGSNEQFF; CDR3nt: TGCAGTGCGCATACTAGCGGAGGAAGCAATGAGCAGTTCTTC
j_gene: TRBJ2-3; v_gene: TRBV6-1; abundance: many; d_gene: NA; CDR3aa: CASKSGGLSTDTQYF; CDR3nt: TGTGCCAGCAAATCCGGGGGGCTAAGCACAGATACGCAGTATTTT
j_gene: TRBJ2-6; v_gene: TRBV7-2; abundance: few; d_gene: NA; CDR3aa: CASSPSTGANVLTF; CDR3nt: TGTGCCAGCAGCCCCAGTACTGGGGCCAACGTCCTGACTTTC
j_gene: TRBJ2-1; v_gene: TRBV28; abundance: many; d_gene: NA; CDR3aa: CASSLSSYDEQFF; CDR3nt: TGTGCCAGCAGTTTATCCAGTTATGATGAGCAGTTCTTC
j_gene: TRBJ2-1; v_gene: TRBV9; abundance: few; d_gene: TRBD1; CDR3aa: CASSVLQGADDEQFF; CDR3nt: TGTGCCAGCAGCGTGCTACAGGGGGCCGACGATGAGCAGTTCTTC
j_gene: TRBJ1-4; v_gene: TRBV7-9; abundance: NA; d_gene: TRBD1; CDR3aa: CASSDWGQGTNEKLFF; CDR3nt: TGTGCCAGCAGCGACTGGGGACAGGGGACTAATGAAAAACTGTTTTTT
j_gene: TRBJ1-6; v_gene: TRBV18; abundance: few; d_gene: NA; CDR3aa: CASSPDSPSPLHF; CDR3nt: TGTGCCAGCTCACCTGACAGCCCATCACCCCTCCACTTT
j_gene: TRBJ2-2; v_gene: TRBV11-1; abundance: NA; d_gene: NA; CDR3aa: CASSLLSGGRNTGELFF; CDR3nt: TGTGCCAGCAGCTTATTGTCAGGGGGGCGGAACACCGGGGAGCTGTTTTTT
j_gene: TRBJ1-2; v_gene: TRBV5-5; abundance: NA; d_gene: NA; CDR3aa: CASRQSYGYTF; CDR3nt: TGTGCCAGTCGACAGTCCTATGGCTACACCTTC
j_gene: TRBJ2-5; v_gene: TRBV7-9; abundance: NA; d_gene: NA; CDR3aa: CASSLASGLETQYF; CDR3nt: TGTGCCAGCAGCTTAGCATCCGGTCTAGAGACCCAGTACTTC
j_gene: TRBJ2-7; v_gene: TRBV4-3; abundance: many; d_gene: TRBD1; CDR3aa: CASSQDLPGQGPYEQYF; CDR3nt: TGCGCCAGCAGCCAGGACTTGCCGGGACAGGGACCCTACGAGCAGTACTTC
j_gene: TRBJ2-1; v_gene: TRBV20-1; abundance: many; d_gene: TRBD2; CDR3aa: CSARDFGLAGRNEQFF; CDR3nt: TGCAGTGCTAGAGATTTCGGGCTAGCGGGTCGCAATGAGCAGTTCTTC
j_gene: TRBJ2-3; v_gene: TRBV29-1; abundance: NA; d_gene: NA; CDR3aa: CSVVITQYF; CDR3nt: TGCAGCGTTGTAATTACGCAGTATTTT
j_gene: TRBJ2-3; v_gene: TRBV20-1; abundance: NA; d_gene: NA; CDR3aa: CSVTPGAVGTQYF; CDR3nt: TGCAGTGTCACCCCAGGTGCGGTAGGTACGCAGTATTTT
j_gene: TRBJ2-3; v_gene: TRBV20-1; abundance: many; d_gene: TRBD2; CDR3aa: CSATLGGGNTDTQYF; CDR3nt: TGCAGTGCTACCCTCGGCGGGGGGAACACAGATACGCAGTATTTT
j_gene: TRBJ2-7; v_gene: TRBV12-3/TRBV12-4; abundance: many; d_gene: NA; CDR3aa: CASSNRHTYEQYF; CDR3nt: TGTGCCAGCAGTAACAGACATACCTACGAGCAGTACTTC
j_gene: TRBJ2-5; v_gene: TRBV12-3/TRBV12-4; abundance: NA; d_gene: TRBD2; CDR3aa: CAISLAGQGLAGRETQYF; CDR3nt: TGTGCCATCAGTTTAGCGGGACAGGGACTAGCGGGACGAGAGACCCAGTACTTC
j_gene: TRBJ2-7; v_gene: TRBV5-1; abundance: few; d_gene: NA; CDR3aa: CASTKDSGYEQYF; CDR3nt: TGCGCCAGCACCAAAGATTCGGGTTACGAGCAGTACTTC
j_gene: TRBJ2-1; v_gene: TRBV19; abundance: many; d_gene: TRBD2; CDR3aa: CASSIVAGDVEQFF; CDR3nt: TGTGCCAGTAGTATAGTGGCGGGGGATGTGGAGCAGTTCTTC
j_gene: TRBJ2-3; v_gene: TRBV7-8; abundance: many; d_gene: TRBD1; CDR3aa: CASSFGPDRRTDTQYF; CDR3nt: TGTGCCAGCAGCTTCGGTCCGGACAGGCGCACAGATACGCAGTATTTT
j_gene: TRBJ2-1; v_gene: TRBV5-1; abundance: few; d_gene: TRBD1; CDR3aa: CASSYQPGQGANEQFF; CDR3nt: TGCGCCAGCAGCTACCAACCGGGACAGGGGGCTAATGAGCAGTTCTTC